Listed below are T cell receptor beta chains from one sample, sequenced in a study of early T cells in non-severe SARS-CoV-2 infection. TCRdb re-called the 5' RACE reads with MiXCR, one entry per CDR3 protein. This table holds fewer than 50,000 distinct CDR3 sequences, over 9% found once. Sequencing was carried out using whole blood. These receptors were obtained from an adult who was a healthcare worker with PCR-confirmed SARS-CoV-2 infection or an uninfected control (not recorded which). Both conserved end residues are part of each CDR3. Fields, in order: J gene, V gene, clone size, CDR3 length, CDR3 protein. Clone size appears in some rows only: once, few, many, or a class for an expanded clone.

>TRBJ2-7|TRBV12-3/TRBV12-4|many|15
CASSSRPEAGDEQYF
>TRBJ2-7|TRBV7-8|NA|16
CASSLPSSGQGNEQYF
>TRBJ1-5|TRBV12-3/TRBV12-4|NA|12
CASSRPDQPQHF
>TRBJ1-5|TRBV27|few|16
CASSAHRAPSNQPQHF
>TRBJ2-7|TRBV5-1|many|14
CASSLVVGSYEQYF
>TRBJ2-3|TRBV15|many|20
CATSRGPGQGSPIGTDTQYF
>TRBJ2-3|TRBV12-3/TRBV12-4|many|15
CASRRPRGGGDTQYF
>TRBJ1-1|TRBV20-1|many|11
CSARENTEAFF
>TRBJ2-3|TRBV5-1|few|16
CASSLRPSGDTDTQYF
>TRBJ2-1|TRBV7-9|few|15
CASSPSGRLYNEQFF
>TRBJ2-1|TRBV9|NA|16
CASSVAQSGVYNEQFF
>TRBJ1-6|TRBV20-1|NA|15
CSAAPGSGPNSPLHF
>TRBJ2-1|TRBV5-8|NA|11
CASSPSNEQFF
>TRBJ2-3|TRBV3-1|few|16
CASSLGGAPEEDTQYF
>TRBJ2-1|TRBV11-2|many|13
CASSLVVGNEQFF
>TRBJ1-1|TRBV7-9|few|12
CASSFGYPEAFF
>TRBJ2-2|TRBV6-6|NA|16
CASRGLGRAFSGELFF
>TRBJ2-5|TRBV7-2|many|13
CASSLASLQTQYF
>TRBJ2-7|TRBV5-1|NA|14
CASSFGTGGGEQYF
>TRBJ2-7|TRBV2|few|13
CASSTGQGGEQYF
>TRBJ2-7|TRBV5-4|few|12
CASSYGISEQYF
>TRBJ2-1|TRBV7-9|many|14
CASSQSVSYNEQFF
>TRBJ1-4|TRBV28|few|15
CASRNTGTSSEKLFF
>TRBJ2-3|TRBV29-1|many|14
CSVAGAKSTDTQYF
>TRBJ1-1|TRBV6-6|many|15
CASRGGTAPNAEAFF
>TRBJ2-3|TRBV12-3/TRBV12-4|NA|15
CASSRGGGSTDTQYF
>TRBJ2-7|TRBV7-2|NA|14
CASSSGTGACEQYF
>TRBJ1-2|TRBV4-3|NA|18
CASSQEIESLGGYYGYTF
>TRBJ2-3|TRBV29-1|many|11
CSVRQGDTQYF
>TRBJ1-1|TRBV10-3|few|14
CAISEGPANTEAFF
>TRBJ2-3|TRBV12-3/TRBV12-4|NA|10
CASSLHTQYF
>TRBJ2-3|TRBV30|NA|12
CAWSVTADTQYF
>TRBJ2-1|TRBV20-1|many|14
CSARTAGGYNEQFF
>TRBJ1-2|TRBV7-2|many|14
CASSSGVVAGGYTF
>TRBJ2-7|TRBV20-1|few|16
CSASGLAGATTYEQYF
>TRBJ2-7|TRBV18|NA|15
CASSPRGAGGYEQYF
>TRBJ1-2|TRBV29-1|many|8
CSADGYTF
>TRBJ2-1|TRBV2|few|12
CASSGSTVAQFF
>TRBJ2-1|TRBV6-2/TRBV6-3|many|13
CASSYEVVNEQFF
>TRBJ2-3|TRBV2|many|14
CASSPGTVVKTQYF
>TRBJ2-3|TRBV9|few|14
CASSPGHTSDTQYF
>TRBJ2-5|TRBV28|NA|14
CASRNSRPQETQYF
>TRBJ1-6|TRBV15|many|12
CATSRDRLPLHF
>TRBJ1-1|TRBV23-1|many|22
CASSQSCGGREEPWGMNTEAFF
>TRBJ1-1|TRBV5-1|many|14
CASTRGQSNTEAFF
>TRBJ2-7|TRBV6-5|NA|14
CASSYGTGATEQYF
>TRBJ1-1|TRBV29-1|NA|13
CSVTARSDTEAFF
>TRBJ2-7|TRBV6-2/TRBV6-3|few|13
CASTRTDTYEQYF
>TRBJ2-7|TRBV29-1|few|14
CSVEDRPGSYEQYF
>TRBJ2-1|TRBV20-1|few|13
CSARLAGGYEQFF
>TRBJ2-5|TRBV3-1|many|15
CASSQELDLQETQYF
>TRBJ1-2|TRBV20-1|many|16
CSAKRAGGGVVDGYTF
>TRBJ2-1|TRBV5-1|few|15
CASSPGWRTDNEQFF
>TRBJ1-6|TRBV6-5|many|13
CASSYTGDSPLHF